This T cell receptor beta chain was recorded in a study of control samples from healthy donors and cancer patients. CDR1 is MNHEY and CDR2 is SVGAGI in the germline V gene. The CDR3 covers 15 residues. V lost 6 bases and J lost 1; bases outside the gene matches: 3. Data came from immunoSEQ multiplex PCR; TCRdb stores just in-frame clones and leaves some out. The sample records 140,000 or so clones, 91% being singletons. This clone was counted a few times. The sequenced material came from blood. The chain links TRBV6-5 to TRBJ2-2; 9 bases are shared with TRBD1. This clonotype was obtained from a man aged 25 to 40 in good health. In DNA, the CDR3 is TGTGCCAGCAGAAGACAGGGGGAGAACACCGGGGAGCTGTTTTTT. This sequence encodes CASRRQGENTGELFF.